The 2 T cell receptor beta chains given below trace back to one sample, sequenced in a study of blood T cell repertoires in COVID-19. Using immunoSEQ multiplex PCR, the repertoire was profiled, and TCRdb retains in-frame clones only, with some absent. The data show 300,000 to 400,000 clones, around 90% seen once. The sample was peripheral blood. The receptors derive from a woman between 18 and 30 years old who had recovered from COVID-19.

The chain combines TRBV18 with TRBJ2-1; TRBD2 aligns across 8 bases. Per the germline V gene, CDR1 is KGHSH and CDR2 is LQKENI. With V trimmed by 3 bases and J by 8 bases, 9 bases remained unmatched. The CDR3 extends over 15 amino acids. The CDR3 loop is CASSPRGGRVDEQFF. The DNA for the CDR3 is TGTGCCAGCTCACCTCGCGGGGGGCGGGTCGATGAGCAGTTCTTC.

The chain is built from TRBV18 and TRBJ2-1; 8 bases fit TRBD2. The V gene end was trimmed by 3 bases and the J gene end by 0 bases; junction bases not matched to a gene: 7. The CDR3 is made up of 17 amino acids. Germline-derived CDR1 and CDR2 are KGHSH and LQKENI. The CDR3 DNA reads TGTGCCAGCTCACCCGTAACGGGAGGGAGCTCCTACAATGAGCAGTTCTTC. This encodes CASSPVTGGSSYNEQFF.